The clone carrying this TCR beta chain showed up just once. Its antigen remains unidentified. PCR employed 60 Vbeta and 13 Jbeta primers. Sequenced by immunoSEQ multiplex PCR; TCRdb stores in-frame clones only, minus some. Of approximately 90,000 clones in the sample, about 85% were seen once. CDR3 length: 15 amino acids. The germline V and J ends were trimmed by 5 bases and 2 bases, with 14 bases remaining between them. From germline, CDR1 is SGHDT and CDR2 YYEEEE. This entry belongs to a study of cytomegalovirus exposure and HLA in healthy donors. Study-level points and caveats: The authors later linked a missense DCLRE1C variant to TCR beta V- and J-gene trimming.

This TCR derives from a man aged 35 to 55 in good health and CMV-seropositive. The sequencing input was PBMCs. The V and J genes are TRBV5-6 and TRBJ1-3, with D perhaps matching TRBD1 (6 bases). The CDR3 loop reads CASRLRGGTGNTIYF. For the CDR3, the DNA is TGTGCCAGCAGACTCAGGGGAGGGACTGGAAACACCATATATTTT.